The 24 T cell receptor beta chains reported below all come from one sample, sequenced in a study of shared clonotypes between healthy human individuals. Sequencing used immunoSEQ multiplex PCR; TCRdb keeps in-frame clones, though not all of them. Of 470,000 or so clones listed, 81% are singletons. Material: PBMCs. The receptor source for this set is a middle-aged woman in good health. Some clones in this sample may be carry-over from other donors' samples.

The chain carries TRBV5-1 and TRBJ1-5; the match to TRBD1 covers 7 bases. The CDR3 runs 15 residues. Per the germline V gene, CDR1 is SGHRS and CDR2 is YFSETQ. After removal of 4 bases from V and 8 bases from J, the junction contained 12 bases not matched to a gene. The CDR3 loop reads CASSVQGTVGEPQHF. DNA of the CDR3: TGCGCCAGCAGCGTACAGGGGACGGTGGGCGAGCCCCAGCATTTT.

This chain links TRBV27 with TRBJ2-2; tentatively, D is TRBD1 or TRBD2 (7 bases each). V was shortened by 4 bases and J by 0 bases, with 15 bases between the two germline ends. Germline V gene data show CDR1 as MNHEY and CDR2 as SMNVEV (reference sequence). This CDR3 comprises 17 residues. CDR3 nucleotides: TGTGCCAGCAGTTGGGCCAGGGGGGGCCCGAACACCGGGGAGCTGTTTTTT. Protein sequence: CASSWARGGPNTGELFF.

This clone was counted once. The V and J genes are TRBV9 and TRBJ1-1; 10 bases are shared with TRBD1. V gave up 2 bases and J gave up 4 bases; unmatched junction bases: 5. The CDR3 consists of 15 residues. The V gene's germline CDR1 is SGDLS and CDR2 YYNGEE. This CDR3 reads CASSVGGQGITEAFF. The DNA for the CDR3 is TGTGCCAGCAGCGTGGGGGGACAGGGGATCACTGAAGCTTTCTTT.

On this clone: The likely explanation is a read error, given a far larger clone one base away. The chain uses TRBV28 and TRBJ1-2; 7 bases are a match to TRBD1. The CDR3 has 14 amino acids. Germline V gene sequence: CDR1 MDHEN, CDR2 SYDVKM. The CDR3 is CDSRTTGVRYGYTF. Written as DNA, the CDR3 is TGTGACAGCAGAACTACAGGGGTCCGGTATGGCTACACCTTC.

In its sample, this clone was seen a few times. A far larger clone lies a single base away; this is likely a read error. The sample has other DNA sequences that encode this CDR3 too. The rearrangement links TRBV6-5 to TRBJ1-1; 10 nucleotides line up with TRBD1. Looked up from germline, CDR1 is MNHEY and CDR2 is SVGAGI. This CDR3 has 15 residues. The CDR3 DNA reads as TGTGCCAGCAGTTCGGGACAGGGGTTTTACACTGAAGCCTTCTTT. Amino acids: CASSSGQGFYTEAFF.

The V and J genes are TRBV6-1 and TRBJ2-7; no firm D call. The CDR3 length is 13 residues. Germline lookup yields CDR1 MNHNS and CDR2 SASEGT. V dropped 7 bases and J dropped 0 bases, with 10 bases sitting between them. The CDR3 coding sequence is TGTGCCAGCATAGGAAGCGACTCCTACGAGCAGTACTTC. This translates into CASIGSDSYEQYF.

As concerns this clone: This likely reflects a read error, since a far larger clone is one base away. The chain links TRBV5-4 to TRBJ2-5; tentatively, D is TRBD2 (6 bases). Germline V gene lookup returns CDR1 SGHNT and CDR2 YYREEE (reference sequence). The CDR3 extends over 13 amino acids. CDR3 bases: TGTGCCAGCAGCTTGGCGGGGGATGAGACCCGGTACTTC. Protein product: CASSLAGDETRYF.

This clone was detected many times. In the same sample, other DNA sequences code for this CDR3. This sequence joins TRBV2 and TRBJ2-2; D remains unclear. CDR1 and CDR2 from the germline V gene are SNHLY and FYNNEI. Trimming cost V 6 bases and J 1 base, with 6 bases left between them. This CDR3 comprises 13 residues. For the CDR3, the DNA is TGTGCCAGCAGGGCTCAGAACACCGGGGAGCTGTTTTTT. This gives the protein CASRAQNTGELFF.

This CDR3 reads CASSYGLGRAQHF. The CDR3 DNA sequence: TGTGCCAGCAGTTATGGGCTGGGGCGGGCCCAGCATTTT. The rearrangement links TRBV6-6 to TRBJ1-5; tentative D call: TRBD1 (5 bases). Germline values: CDR1 MNHNY, CDR2 SVGAGI (reference sequence). Between the trimmed V and J ends, which lost 3 bases and 11 bases, there was a span of 14 bases. This CDR3 contains 13 residues.

The chain uses TRBV2 and TRBJ1-2; 9 nucleotides align to TRBD1. Germline values: CDR1 SNHLY, CDR2 FYNNEI. The CDR3 runs to 14 residues. The ends lost 7 bases at V and 6 bases at J; junction bases unmatched: 9. CDR3 sequence reads: CASKEGGQGHGYTF. CDR3 nucleotide sequence: TGTGCCAGCAAGGAGGGGGGACAGGGACATGGCTACACCTTC.

The chain links TRBV2 to TRBJ2-7, with 10 positions matching TRBD2. J gave up 0 bases and V 6 bases, and 2 bases lay outside the gene matches. The CDR3 is 14 amino acids. The germline V gene has CDR1 SNHLY and CDR2 FYNNEI. CDR3 in amino acids: CASRLAGHSYEQYF. Here the CDR3 DNA reads TGTGCCAGCAGACTAGCGGGGCACTCCTACGAGCAGTACTTC.

This clone was detected only a few times. The chain couples TRBV2 to TRBJ2-5; 11 bases map to TRBD2. V dropped 5 bases and J dropped 7; count of bases not matched to a gene: 9. The germline CDR1 and CDR2 sequences are SNHLY and FYNNEI. The CDR3 consists of 15 residues. The DNA for the CDR3 is TGTGCCAGCAGTATACTAGCGGGAGCCCCGGGGACCCAGTACTTC. This sequence encodes CASSILAGAPGTQYF.

The CDR3 protein is CASSPSPSGGNEQFF. The DNA for the CDR3 is TGTGCCAGCAGCCCCTCTCCCAGCGGGGGAAATGAGCAGTTCTTC. The gene calls are TRBV7-2 and TRBJ2-1, with TRBD2 identical over 8 bases. The CDR3 sequence is 15 residues long. The V and J ends lost 5 bases and 7 bases, in that order; junction bases with no gene match: 10. Germline lookup yields CDR1 SGHTA and CDR2 FQGNSA.

This chain links TRBV5-3 with TRBJ2-4; D tentatively reads TRBD1 or TRBD2 (6 bases each). TRBV5-3 is reported as an ORF; its role is uncertain. Trimming removed 9 bases from V and 9 bases from J, with 28 bases in between. The CDR3 runs 16 residues. The CDR3 sequence: CATPMWGRRKGGIQYF. CDR3 nucleotide sequence: TGTGCCACCCCAATGTGGGGGCGTCGGAAGGGGGGCATTCAGTACTTC.

V is TRBV2 and J is TRBJ1-2; tentatively, D is TRBD1 (6 bases). The length of the CDR3 is 13 residues. Germline values: CDR1 SNHLY, CDR2 FYNNEI. V was clipped by 5 bases and J by 9 bases, with 16 bases between them. CDR3 loop: CASSLRGEASYTF. The CDR3 nucleotides read TGTGCCAGCAGTCTCAGGGGAGAGGCTAGCTACACCTTC.

This clone was picked up one time. The V gene is TRBV15, the J gene TRBJ1-2; 7 bases align to TRBD1. This CDR3 comprises 16 residues. CDR1 and CDR2 (germline): LNHNV, YYDKDF (reference sequence). V trimming: 7 bases; J trimming: 7 bases; junction bases outside the gene matches: 18. The CDR3 reads CATTDGVGQVDSGYTF. CDR3 DNA: TGTGCCACCACCGACGGGGTAGGACAGGTGGATAGTGGCTACACCTTC.

The rearrangement joins TRBV7-2 to TRBJ2-1; possible D gene TRBD1, 7 bases. The germline V gene encodes CDR1 SGHTA and CDR2 FQGNSA. The CDR3 has 15 amino acids. Trimming took off 5 bases at V and 7 bases at J, with 18 bases between the two ends. The CDR3 DNA reads as TGTGCCAGCAGCCGAGGGGCAGGGGGGAAGAATGAGCAGTTCTTC. Translation gives CASSRGAGGKNEQFF.

This chain connects TRBV5-6 to TRBJ2-7, with 7 nucleotides matching TRBD2. CDR3 length: 16 residues. Trimming took 0 bases from V and 0 from J; bases not matched to a gene: 6. Germline-derived CDR1 and CDR2 are SGHDT and YYEEEE. The CDR3 is CASSLVRTRYSYEQYF. DNA for the CDR3: TGTGCCAGCAGCTTGGTTAGGACTAGATACTCCTACGAGCAGTACTTC.

This clone was recorded only once. CDR3 DNA: TGTGCCAGCAACGAGCCTGTGAACACTGAAGCTTTCTTT. This encodes CASNEPVNTEAFF. The V and J genes are TRBV28 and TRBJ1-1; D is uncertain. V lost 7 bases to trimming and J lost 0 bases, with 9 bases between them. The CDR3 extends over 13 amino acids. CDR1 and CDR2 (germline): MDHEN, SYDVKM.

This clone has more than one count but fewer than ten. The chain is built from TRBV4-1 and TRBJ2-7; 9 bases are shared with TRBD2. After removal of 4 bases from V and 3 bases from J, the junction contained 10 bases not matched to a gene. Per germline, CDR1 MGHRA and CDR2 YSYEKL. The CDR3 is 16 amino acids. The CDR3, as DNA: TGCGCCAGCAGCCCAATCCCTAGCGGGGCCCGCTACGAGCAGTACTTC. This sequence encodes CASSPIPSGARYEQYF.

Comments on this clone: This CDR3 fails to terminate in the conserved phenylalanine or tryptophan, so it likely reflects a read error. The chain uses TRBV30 and TRBJ1-3, with unresolved D. Per germline, CDR1 GTSNPN and CDR2 SVGIG (reference sequence). V was shortened by 8 bases and J by 7 bases, with 15 bases between the two germline ends. This CDR3 contains 12 residues. For the CDR3, the DNA is TGTGCCCACGGCCCCATAGGGAACACCATATATTCT. Amino acids: CAHGPIGNTIYS.

This clone has just one count. The chain links TRBV10-3 to TRBJ2-7; a weak D match, TRBD1 (6 bases). Per the germline V gene, CDR1 is ENHRY and CDR2 is SYGVKD. Trimming removed 10 bases from V and 2 bases from J, with 15 bases in between. This CDR3 comprises 13 residues. The CDR3 loop reads CATQGPATYEQYF. The CDR3 DNA sequence: TGTGCCACTCAGGGGCCAGCAACCTACGAGCAGTACTTC.

This clone was detected ten times or more. The same CDR3 arises from other DNA sequences in this sample as well. V gene TRBV4-3 combines with J gene TRBJ2-1; 8 nucleotides line up with TRBD2. The CDR3 contains 15 residues. The junction had 2 bases not matched to a gene; V was cut back by 0 bases and J by 4 bases. Germline CDR1 reads LGHNA; CDR2 reads YSLEER. CDR3 region: CASSQDGGRYNEQFF. The CDR3 DNA is TGCGCCAGCAGCCAAGATGGCGGGAGGTACAATGAGCAGTTCTTC.

As regards this clone: Since a far larger clone is one base different, this is likely a read error. Other DNA sequences of this sample code for an identical CDR3. This rearrangement joins TRBV5-4 to TRBJ2-5, with 9 bases identical to TRBD2. The CDR3 is made up of 14 amino acids. Germline CDR1 is SGHNT and CDR2 is YYREEE (reference sequence). The DNA for the CDR3 is TGTGCCAGCAGCTTGGACGGGACTAGCCAGACACAGTACTTC. Translated, it gives CASSLDGTSQTQYF.